Listed below are T cell receptor beta chains from one sample, sequenced in a study of T cells in Graves' hyperthyroidism and ophthalmopathy. Each CDR3 protein is one row after TCRdb ran MiXCR on the multiplex PCR reads. In the table there are approximately 590,000 distinct CDR3 sequences, 15% to 17% of which are singletons. The sample consisted of blood. The receptors stem from a woman in her twenties or thirties with Graves' hyperthyroidism. The CDR3 runs from the conserved cysteine through the conserved F or W. D genes are given only for firm matches. Clone size is not always given. Where it is, it says once, few, many or a class for expanded clones.

clone_size,d_call,v_call,j_call,cdr3_aa,cdr3_nt
.,.,TRBV4-3,TRBJ2-1,CASSQGADRLNEQFF,TGCGCCAGCAGCCAAGGGGCTGACAGACTCAATGAGCAGTTCTTC
many,TRBD2,TRBV2,TRBJ2-3,CASSEGLAGSDTQYF,TGTGCCAGCAGCGAGGGACTAGCGGGATCAGATACGCAGTATTTT
few,TRBD2,TRBV5-4,TRBJ2-2,CASSPFLAGDTGELFF,TGTGCCAGCAGCCCTTTCTTAGCGGGAGATACCGGGGAGCTGTTTTTT
.,.,TRBV10-3,TRBJ2-2,CAISENRGGETGELFF,TGTGCCATCAGTGAGAACAGGGGGGGCGAAACCGGGGAGCTGTTTTTT
many,.,TRBV30,TRBJ1-2,CAWRPKGGVTGYGYTF,TGTGCCTGGAGACCTAAAGGGGGGGTGACAGGCTATGGCTACACCTTC
.,.,TRBV5-1,TRBJ1-1,CASSLVASFEAFF,TGCGCCAGCAGCTTGGTGGCAAGCTTTGAAGCTTTCTTT
few,TRBD2,TRBV11-2,TRBJ2-5,CASSLPTSGGHQETQYF,TGTGCCAGCAGCTTACCGACTAGCGGGGGCCACCAAGAGACCCAGTACTTC
many,TRBD1,TRBV10-2,TRBJ1-5,CASSETQGAVVQPQHF,TGCGCCAGCAGTGAGACTCAGGGGGCAGTGGTTCAGCCCCAGCATTTT
.,TRBD1,TRBV19,TRBJ2-7,CASSIAGTGASVEQYF,TGTGCCAGTAGTATAGCCGGGACAGGGGCTTCGGTCGAGCAGTACTTC
.,.,TRBV12-5,TRBJ1-1,CASGFELTRTFF,TGTGCTAGTGGTTTTGAGCTCACGAGAACTTTCTTT
many,.,TRBV11-2,TRBJ1-4,CASSLGRVANEKLFF,TGTGCCAGCAGCCTTGGGCGCGTAGCTAATGAAAAACTGTTTTTT
.,TRBD1,TRBV6-2/TRBV6-3,TRBJ1-1,CASSYSNQGAEAFF,TGTGCCAGCAGTTACTCGAATCAGGGGGCTGAAGCTTTCTTT
.,TRBD1,TRBV20-1,TRBJ1-4,CSAKRQGAVGEKLFF,TGCAGTGCGAAGCGCCAGGGGGCAGTAGGTGAAAAACTGTTTTTT
many,TRBD2,TRBV5-1,TRBJ2-1,CASSPEAGGLISYNEQFF,TGCGCCAGCAGCCCGGAAGCGGGAGGGCTAATATCCTACAATGAGCAGTTCTTC
many,.,TRBV2,TRBJ2-7,CASTPRLEVRQYF,TGTGCCAGCACCCCTCGACTCGAGGTGCGGCAGTACTTC
few,.,TRBV11-2,TRBJ2-3,CASSQGFLTDTQYF,TGCGCCAGCAGCCAAGGGTTCCTTACAGATACGCAGTATTTT
.,.,TRBV19,TRBJ2-2,CASGWDGLTGELFF,TGTGCCAGCGGATGGGATGGCCTCACCGGGGAGCTGTTTTTT
few,.,TRBV20-1,TRBJ2-4,CSATTNPETGRVVDIQYF,TGCAGTGCTACAACAAACCCAGAGACAGGGAGGGTGGTGGACATTCAGTACTTC
many,.,TRBV11-2,TRBJ2-1,CASSLDYSREQFF,TGTGCCAGCAGCTTAGATTACAGTCGTGAGCAGTTCTTC
.,TRBD2,TRBV7-6,TRBJ2-2,CASTFLGVAGNTGELFF,TGTGCCAGCACCTTCCTAGGAGTAGCGGGGAACACCGGGGAGCTGTTTTTT
.,TRBD1,TRBV10-3,TRBJ2-7,CAISEGTGAYEQYF,TGTGCCATCAGTGAGGGAACAGGGGCCTACGAGCAGTACTTC
.,TRBD1,TRBV4-3,TRBJ2-2,CASSQGDRVWTGELFF,TGCGCCAGCAGCCAAGGAGACAGGGTTTGGACCGGGGAGCTGTTTTTT
.,TRBD2,TRBV4-3,TRBJ2-7,CASSQGLAGGTYEQYF,TGCGCCAGCAGCCAAGGACTAGCGGGAGGTACCTACGAGCAGTACTTC
many,.,TRBV20-1,TRBJ1-3,CSARDLRVSSGNTIYF,TGCAGTGCTAGAGATCTACGGGTGAGCTCTGGAAACACCATATATTTT
many,.,TRBV27,TRBJ2-1,CASSSPNFGNEQFF,TGTGCCAGCAGTTCCCCGAATTTCGGGAATGAGCAGTTCTTC
.,TRBD1,TRBV3-1,TRBJ1-2,CASSPTGVDGYGYTF,TGTGCCAGCAGCCCGACAGGGGTTGATGGCTATGGCTACACCTTC
few,.,TRBV7-9,TRBJ2-2,CASSYPRTGELFF,TGTGCCAGCAGCTATCCGCGGACCGGGGAGCTGTTTTTT
.,TRBD2,TRBV4-3,TRBJ2-3,CTSSQVTSGSTDTQYF,TGCACCAGCAGCCAAGTTACTAGCGGGAGCACAGATACGCAGTATTTT
many,TRBD1,TRBV5-1,TRBJ2-7,CASSSGTGVEQYF,TGCGCCAGCAGTTCCGGGACAGGGGTCGAGCAGTACTTC
many,.,TRBV2,TRBJ2-3,CASSAARVTDTQYF,TGTGCCAGCAGTGCTGCCAGGGTCACAGATACGCAGTATTTT
.,.,TRBV19,TRBJ1-4,CASSIPQNEKLFF,TGTGCCAGTAGTATACCACAAAATGAAAAACTGTTTTTT
many,TRBD2,TRBV20-1,TRBJ2-7,CSARGREGPYEQYF,TGCAGTGCTAGAGGACGGGAGGGCCCGTACGAGCAGTACTTC
.,.,TRBV4-3,TRBJ2-5,CASSQVGGFETQYF,TGCGCCAGCAGCCAAGTTGGGGGATTTGAGACCCAGTACTTC
many,.,TRBV27,TRBJ1-1,CASSFSAGRRLNTEAFF,TGTGCCAGCAGTTTTTCAGCTGGACGGAGATTGAACACTGAAGCTTTCTTT
.,.,TRBV9,TRBJ2-3,CASNPRGGGHTDTQYF,TGTGCCAGCAACCCAAGGGGCGGGGGACACACAGATACGCAGTATTTT
many,TRBD2,TRBV28,TRBJ2-2,CASRRGPGGGNTGELFF,TGTGCCAGCAGAAGGGGCCCAGGCGGGGGTAACACCGGGGAGCTGTTTTTT
few,.,TRBV30,TRBJ2-7,CARGTESSYEQYF,TGTGCCCGGGGAACGGAAAGCTCCTACGAGCAGTACTTC
many,.,TRBV7-2,TRBJ2-1,CASSLVDIDEQFF,TGTGCCAGCAGCTTAGTAGATATCGATGAGCAGTTCTTC
.,TRBD2,TRBV5-1,TRBJ2-7,CASSLGTSAQPYEQYF,TGCGCCAGCAGCTTGGGGACTAGCGCCCAACCCTACGAGCAGTACTTC
.,.,TRBV27,TRBJ2-7,CASSPEFSYEQYF,TGTGCCAGCAGTCCCGAATTCTCCTACGAGCAGTACTTC
many,.,TRBV7-6,TRBJ1-5,CASSSPYQPQHF,TGTGCCAGCTCGAGTCCTTATCAGCCCCAGCATTTT
.,.,TRBV7-9,TRBJ2-5,CASSPGALELETQYF,TGTGCCAGCAGTCCAGGGGCTCTCGAATTAGAGACCCAGTACTTC
many,.,TRBV28,TRBJ2-7,CASSLPVGPYEQYF,TGTGCCAGCAGTTTGCCTGTTGGACCCTACGAGCAGTACTTC
.,TRBD2,TRBV15,TRBJ2-5,CATSRGGLVETQYF,TGTGCCACCAGCAGAGGCGGACTAGTGGAGACCCAGTACTTC
few,TRBD1,TRBV28,TRBJ1-2,CASSLSTGLGGYTF,TGTGCCAGCAGTTTATCGACAGGGTTAGGTGGCTACACCTTC
many,.,TRBV20-1,TRBJ2-1,CSSARVLSSNEQFF,TGCAGTTCTGCCCGAGTACTAAGCTCCAATGAGCAGTTCTTC
.,.,TRBV24-1,TRBJ2-1,CATSVGAEQFF,TGTGCCACCAGTGTAGGGGCGGAGCAGTTCTTC
many,.,TRBV2,TRBJ2-3,CASTRLAPEGTDTQYF,TGTGCCAGCACCAGGCTAGCCCCCGAGGGGACAGATACGCAGTATTTT
.,.,TRBV20-1,TRBJ2-2,CSASGSSDTGELFF,TGCAGTGCTAGCGGGAGCAGCGACACCGGGGAGCTGTTTTTT
many,TRBD2,TRBV7-9,TRBJ2-1,CASSPRGLAVNNEQFF,TGTGCCAGCAGCCCGAGGGGACTAGCGGTTAACAATGAGCAGTTCTTC
many,TRBD1,TRBV12-3/TRBV12-4,TRBJ1-5,CASCGQGGGFNQPQHF,TGTGCCAGCTGTGGACAGGGCGGGGGGTTCAATCAGCCCCAGCATTTT
.,.,TRBV7-3,TRBJ2-7,CASQDSRSSYEQYF,TGTGCCAGCCAGGACTCGAGAAGCTCCTACGAGCAGTACTTC
many,.,TRBV5-1,TRBJ2-3,CATTSGDPITDTQYF,TGCGCCACCACCAGCGGAGACCCTATCACAGATACGCAGTATTTT